This note documents a single T cell receptor beta chain sequence. Its antigen is unidentified. Other DNA sequences from this sample encode an identical CDR3 as well. The CDR3 spans 13 residues. V gave up 3 bases and J gave up 5 bases; unmatched junction bases: 1. The germline V gene encodes CDR1 SGHAT and CDR2 FQNNGV. This specimen comes from a study of T cells in narcolepsy. Study at large: Enrolled donors included narcolepsy type 1 or type 2 patients and healthy controls. Study-level findings and limits: Autoreactive clone sequences were missing from some blood memory CD4+ repertoires.

Some clones are missing from TCRdb's copy, which holds only in-frame ones; the method was immunoSEQ multiplex PCR. The profile shows around 39,000 clones, roughly 84% of them singletons. This clonotype originated in a human donor with narcolepsy. The sequencing sample was made of CD45RA- memory CD4+ T cells from PBMCs. This sequence joins TRBV11-2 and TRBJ2-7, with 10 bases that match TRBD1. The CDR3 protein is CASSLGQGNEQYF. In DNA, the CDR3 is TGTGCCAGCAGCTTGGGACAGGGGAACGAGCAGTACTTC.